Below are 11 T cell receptor beta chains sequenced from a single sample in a study of circulating CD8 cells and anti-PD-1 response in melanoma. Using around 16 ng of total RNA, TCR libraries were made with the QIAseq Immune Repertoire TCR panel. One entry per CDR3 protein, called by TCRdb with MiXCR from the reads. Of about 410 distinct CDR3 sequences in the sample, around 6.7% were seen once. Live CD3+CD8+TCRalphabeta+ cells were sorted into four subsets by PD-1 and/or TIGIT. Sequenced here: CD8+ T cells from PBMCs, sampled at baseline or after one month of anti-PD-1 therapy (not recorded which). All receptors come from a human donor with melanoma.

This clonotype showed up just a few times. CDR3 sequence reads: CASSSYLGYNEQFF. In DNA, the CDR3 is TGTGCCAGCAGTTCCTATTTGGGGTACAATGAGCAGTTCTTC. The chain couples TRBV28 to TRBJ2-1; no firm D call. The V end was cut by 4 bases, the J end by 4 bases, with 11 bases between. CDR3 length equals 14 residues. CDR1 and CDR2 from the germline V gene are MDHEN and SYDVKM.

This clonotype is judged medium-sized. V gene TRBV20-1 combines with J gene TRBJ2-7; D gene unclear. V was shortened by 1 base and J by 3 bases, with 13 bases between the two germline ends. Germline V gives CDR1 DFQATT, CDR2 SNEGSKA (reference sequence). The CDR3 is 14 residues long. CDR3 nucleotides: TGCAGTGCTAGAGGTTCTAGGGATTACTACGAGCAGTACTTC. It encodes CSARGSRDYYEQYF.

The sample holds a few counts of this clonotype. A read error may produce the germline difference seen at one junction end. The J gene is TRBJ2-1, the V gene TRBV28, with a tentative D call TRBD2 (6 bases). CDR1 is MDHEN, CDR2 SYDVKM, per germline. This CDR3 is 17 amino acids long. Written as DNA, the CDR3 is TGTGCCGGCAGTCTCCTCCCCTTAGCGGACTCCTACAATGAGCAGTTCTTC. Protein product: CAGSLLPLADSYNEQFF.

In its sample, this clonotype ranks as large. This chain links TRBV27 with TRBJ2-1, with 9 bases fitting TRBD2. This CDR3 region has 13 residues. Germline V CDR1 and CDR2: MNHEY, SMNVEV (reference sequence). The V gene end was trimmed by 4 bases and the J gene end by 10 bases; junction bases not matched to a gene: 5. CDR3 loop: CASSWTSAGEQFF. CDR3 DNA sequence: TGTGCCAGCAGTTGGACTAGCGCGGGAGAGCAGTTCTTC.

In its sample, this clonotype was seen a few times. This chain uses TRBV7-3 with TRBJ2-2, with D hard to call. The CDR3 covers 13 residues. The V and J ends lost 2 bases and 5 bases respectively, with 6 bases between them. Germline CDR1 is SGHTA and CDR2 is FQGTGA. The CDR3 loop is CASSLSVTGELFF. CDR3 DNA sequence: TGTGCCAGCAGCTTATCGGTGACCGGGGAGCTGTTTTTT.

By share of the sample, this clonotype is large (0.1 to 1%). This sequence joins TRBV28 and TRBJ2-7; 9 positions agree with TRBD2. Per germline, CDR1 MDHEN and CDR2 SYDVKM. The CDR3 sequence is 15 residues long. The J segment lost 0 bases and the V segment lost 6 bases, leaving 6 bases of the junction unmatched. CDR3 protein: CASRPSGASSYEQYF. DNA of the CDR3: TGTGCCAGCAGGCCTAGCGGGGCGAGCTCCTACGAGCAGTACTTC.

By frequency in the sample, this clonotype is hyperexpanded. CDR3 DNA: TGTGCCAGCAGCCGGCTAGCGAGAGGCACCGGGGAGCTGTTTTTT. This sequence encodes CASSRLARGTGELFF. V is TRBV7-3 and J is TRBJ2-2, with a tentative D call TRBD2 (6 bases). This CDR3 region has 15 residues. V lost 5 bases to trimming and J lost 4 bases, with 14 bases between them. Per the germline V gene, CDR1 is SGHTA and CDR2 is FQGTGA. Combining the CDR3 with reference TRBV7-3 and TRBJ2-2 gives the whole variable domain GAGVSQTPSNKVTEKGKYVELRCDPISGHTALYWYRQSLGQGPEFLIYFQGTGAADDSGLPNDRFFAVRPEGSVSTLKIQRTERGDSAVYLCASSRLARGTGELFFGEGSRLTVL.

By proportion, this clonotype is medium-sized. This chain links TRBV28 with TRBJ1-1; 10 bases are a match to TRBD1. Trimming removed 5 bases from V and 3 bases from J; junction bases left unmatched: 6. The CDR3 covers 15 residues. Germline CDR1 reads MDHEN; CDR2 reads SYDVKM. DNA for the CDR3: TGTGCCAGCAGTCCGCCGACAGGGGGCTACACTGAAGCTTTCTTT. Amino acids: CASSPPTGGYTEAFF.

Within the sample, this clonotype is large. The chain uses TRBV28 and TRBJ1-1; D not certain. The CDR3 sequence is 15 residues long. Germline-derived CDR1 and CDR2 are MDHEN and SYDVKM. V gave up 3 bases and J gave up 1 base, with 12 bases separating them. The CDR3 spells CASSLKWQENTEAFF. CDR3 coding DNA: TGTGCCAGCAGTTTGAAATGGCAGGAGAACACTGAAGCTTTCTTT. The whole variable domain, remainder taken from reference TRBV28 and TRBJ1-1, is DVKVTQSSRYLVKRTGEKVFLECVQDMDHENMFWYRQDPGLGLRLIYFSYDVKMKEKGDIPEGYSVSREKKERFSLILESASTNQTSMYLCASSLKWQENTEAFFGQGTRLTVV.

This clonotype is labeled hyperexpanded. The genes are TRBV28 and TRBJ2-2; TRBD2 is a possible D gene (6 bases). The V gene lost 3 bases and the J gene lost 5 bases, with 7 bases spanning the gap. This CDR3 spans 13 amino acids. Germline CDR1 and CDR2: MDHEN and SYDVKM. The CDR3 region is CASSFRGTGELFF. Here the CDR3 DNA reads TGTGCCAGCAGTTTCCGGGGGACCGGGGAGCTGTTTTTT.

This clonotype qualifies as large. The gene calls are TRBV28 and TRBJ2-1; 8 nucleotides line up with TRBD2. V was pared by 3 bases and J by 7 bases, with 11 bases of the junction left unmatched. Germline-derived CDR1 and CDR2 are MDHEN and SYDVKM. The CDR3 contains 16 residues. This chain's CDR3 is CASSFGRRGGTNEQFF. As DNA, the CDR3 is TGTGCCAGCAGTTTCGGCCGCCGGGGGGGGACGAATGAGCAGTTCTTC.